This TCR beta chain was obtained from a study of T-cell reconstitution after alpha-beta-depleted transplantation in children. Study-wide points: T-cell numbers and diversity, one year after transplant, stemmed largely from T cells that were newly produced. Where alpha-beta T cells came from about two months after transplant was reportedly several hundred expanded graft clones. The high TCRbeta diversity at day 60 in some patients came from surviving recipient T cells and thymic progenitors.

V lost 2 bases and J lost 6; bases outside the gene matches: 8. The length of the CDR3 is 15 residues. The germline V gene has CDR1 MGHRA and CDR2 YSYEKL. Researchers prepared the TCRbeta library using unique molecular identifiers, the study reports. One entry per CDR3 protein results from TCRdb running MiXCR on the PCR reads. This sample has tens of thousands of distinct CDR3 sequences; over 15% occur once, and the top ten carry 40% to 65%. As for this clonotype: Its matching antigen is unknown.

This TCR was recovered from a male patient aged 2-15 years who had a stem cell transplant for acute lymphoblastic leukemia, so the T cells may come from the graft donor. The chain employs TRBV4-1 and TRBJ2-7, with TRBD1 identical over 9 bases. Material: PBMCs, mostly from graft donor cells, obtained 360 days after TCRalphabeta/CD19-depleted stem cell transplant. The CDR3 DNA sequence: TGCGCCAGCAGCCAACGACAGGGGGGCCCTGTCGAGCAGTACTTC. This encodes CASSQRQGGPVEQYF.